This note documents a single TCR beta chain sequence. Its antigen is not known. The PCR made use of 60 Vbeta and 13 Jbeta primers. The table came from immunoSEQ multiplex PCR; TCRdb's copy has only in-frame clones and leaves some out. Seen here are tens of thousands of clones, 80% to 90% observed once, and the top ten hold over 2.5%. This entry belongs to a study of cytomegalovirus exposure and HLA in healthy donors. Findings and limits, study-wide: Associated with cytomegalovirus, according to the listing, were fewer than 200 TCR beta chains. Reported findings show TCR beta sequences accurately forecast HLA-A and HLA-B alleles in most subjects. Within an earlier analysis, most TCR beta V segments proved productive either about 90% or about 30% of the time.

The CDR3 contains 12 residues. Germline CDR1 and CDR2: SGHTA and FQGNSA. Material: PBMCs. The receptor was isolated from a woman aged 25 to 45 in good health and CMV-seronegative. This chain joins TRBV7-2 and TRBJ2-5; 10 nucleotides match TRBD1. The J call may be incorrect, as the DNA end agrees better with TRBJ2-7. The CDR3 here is CASGQGEYEQYF. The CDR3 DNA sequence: TGTGCCAGCGGACAGGGGGAGTACGAGCAGTACTTC.